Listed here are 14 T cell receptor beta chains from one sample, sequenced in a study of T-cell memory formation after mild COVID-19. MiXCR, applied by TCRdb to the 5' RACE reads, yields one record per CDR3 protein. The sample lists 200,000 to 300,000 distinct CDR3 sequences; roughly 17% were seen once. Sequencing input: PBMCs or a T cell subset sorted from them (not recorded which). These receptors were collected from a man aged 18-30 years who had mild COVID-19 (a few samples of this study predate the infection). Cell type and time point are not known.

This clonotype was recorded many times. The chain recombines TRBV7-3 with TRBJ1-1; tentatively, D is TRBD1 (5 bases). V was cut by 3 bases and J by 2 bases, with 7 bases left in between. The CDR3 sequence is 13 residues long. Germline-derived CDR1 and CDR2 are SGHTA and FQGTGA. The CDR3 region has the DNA TGTGCCAGCAGCTTCGGGGGAAACACTGAAGCTTTCTTT. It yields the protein CASSFGGNTEAFF.

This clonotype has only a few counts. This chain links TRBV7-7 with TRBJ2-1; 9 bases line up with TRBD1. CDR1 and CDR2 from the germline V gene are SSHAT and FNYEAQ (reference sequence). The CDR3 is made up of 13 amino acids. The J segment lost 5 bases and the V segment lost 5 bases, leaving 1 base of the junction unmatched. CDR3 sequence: CASSRDRDNEQFF. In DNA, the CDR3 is TGTGCCAGCAGCCGGGACAGGGACAATGAGCAGTTCTTC.

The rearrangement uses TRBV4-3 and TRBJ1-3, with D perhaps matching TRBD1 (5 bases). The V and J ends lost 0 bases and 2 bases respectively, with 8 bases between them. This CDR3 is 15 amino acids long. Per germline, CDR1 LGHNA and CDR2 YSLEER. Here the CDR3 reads CASSQDGGPGNTIYF. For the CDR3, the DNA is TGCGCCAGCAGCCAAGACGGGGGTCCTGGAAACACCATATATTTT.

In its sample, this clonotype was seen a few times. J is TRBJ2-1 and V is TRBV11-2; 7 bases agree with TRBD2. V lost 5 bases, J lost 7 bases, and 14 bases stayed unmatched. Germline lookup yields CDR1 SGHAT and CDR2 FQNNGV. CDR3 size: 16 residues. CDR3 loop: CASSPFGTTLSNEQFF. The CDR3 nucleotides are TGTGCCAGCAGCCCCTTCGGGACTACCCTCTCGAATGAGCAGTTCTTC.

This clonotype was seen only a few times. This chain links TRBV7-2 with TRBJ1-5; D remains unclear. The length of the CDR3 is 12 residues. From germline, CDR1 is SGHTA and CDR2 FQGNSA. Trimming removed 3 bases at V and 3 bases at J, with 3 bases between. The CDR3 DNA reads TGTGCCAGCAGCTTCAACAATCAGCCCCAGCATTTT. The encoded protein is CASSFNNQPQHF.

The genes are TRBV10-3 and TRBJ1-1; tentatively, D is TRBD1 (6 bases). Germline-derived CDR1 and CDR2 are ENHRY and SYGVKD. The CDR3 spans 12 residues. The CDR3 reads CAAGGGNTEAFF. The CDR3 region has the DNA TGTGCGGCTGGGGGCGGGAACACTGAAGCTTTCTTT.

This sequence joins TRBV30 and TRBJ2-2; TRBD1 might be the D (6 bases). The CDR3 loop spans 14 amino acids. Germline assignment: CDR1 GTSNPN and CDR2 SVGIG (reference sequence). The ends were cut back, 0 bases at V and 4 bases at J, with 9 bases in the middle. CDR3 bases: TGTGCCTGGAGTGTGGGGGCGGGCACCGGGGAGCTGTTTTTT. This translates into CAWSVGAGTGELFF.

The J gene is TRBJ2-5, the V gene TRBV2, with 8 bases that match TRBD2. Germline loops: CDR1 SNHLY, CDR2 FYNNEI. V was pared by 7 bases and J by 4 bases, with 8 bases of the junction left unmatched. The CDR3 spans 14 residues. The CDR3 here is CASTPEAGGETQYF. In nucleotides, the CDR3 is TGTGCCAGCACCCCGGAGGCGGGGGGAGAGACCCAGTACTTC.

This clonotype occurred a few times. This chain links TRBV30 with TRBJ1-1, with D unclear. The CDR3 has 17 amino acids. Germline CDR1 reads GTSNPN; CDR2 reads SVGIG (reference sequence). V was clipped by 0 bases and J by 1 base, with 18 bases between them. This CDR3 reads CAWSVPEWLPSNTEAFF. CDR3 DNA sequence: TGTGCCTGGAGTGTACCCGAGTGGCTGCCCTCGAACACTGAAGCTTTCTTT.

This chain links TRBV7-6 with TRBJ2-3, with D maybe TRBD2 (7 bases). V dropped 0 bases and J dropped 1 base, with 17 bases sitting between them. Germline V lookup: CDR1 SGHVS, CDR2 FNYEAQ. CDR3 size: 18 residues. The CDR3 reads CASSLAAPAGAGTDTQYF. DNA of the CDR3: TGTGCCAGCAGCTTAGCGGCTCCGGCGGGGGCTGGCACAGATACGCAGTATTTT.

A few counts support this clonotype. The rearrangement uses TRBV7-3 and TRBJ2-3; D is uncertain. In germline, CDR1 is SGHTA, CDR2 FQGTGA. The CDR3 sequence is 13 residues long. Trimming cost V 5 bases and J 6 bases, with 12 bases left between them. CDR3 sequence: CASSLNPPDTQYF. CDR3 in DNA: TGTGCCAGCAGCCTTAATCCTCCCGATACGCAGTATTTT.

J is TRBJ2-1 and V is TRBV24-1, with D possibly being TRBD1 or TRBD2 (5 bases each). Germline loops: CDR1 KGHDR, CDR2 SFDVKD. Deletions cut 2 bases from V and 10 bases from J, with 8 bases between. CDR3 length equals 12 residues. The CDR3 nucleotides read TGTGCCACCAGTGATTGGGGACCCGAGCAGTTCTTC. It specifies CATSDWGPEQFF.

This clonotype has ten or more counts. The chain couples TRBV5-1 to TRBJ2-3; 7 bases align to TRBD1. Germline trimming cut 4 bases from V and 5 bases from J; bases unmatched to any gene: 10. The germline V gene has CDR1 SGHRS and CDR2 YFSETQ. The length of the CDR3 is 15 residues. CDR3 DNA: TGCGCCAGCAGCGAGCTACAGGGGACGATAGATACGCAGTATTTT. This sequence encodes CASSELQGTIDTQYF.

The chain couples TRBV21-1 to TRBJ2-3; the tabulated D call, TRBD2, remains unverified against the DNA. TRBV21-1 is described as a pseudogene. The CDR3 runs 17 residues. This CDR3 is CASSKARRGRYTDTQYF. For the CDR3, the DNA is TGTGCCAGCAGCAAAGCGAGGAGGGGCCGTTACACAGATACGCAGTATTTT.